This is a list of T cell receptor beta chains from one sample in a study of OX40 agonist ivuxolimab in advanced cancers. The protocol was immunoSEQ multiplex PCR, while the TCRdb copy is restricted to in-frame clones and leaves out a portion. Of fewer than 100,000 clones listed, roughly 90% are singletons. The source was CD4+ or CD8+ T cells sorted from blood, collected in a trial of the OX40 agonist ivuxolimab. These receptors were obtained from an adult with an advanced solid tumor such as melanoma, head and neck, liver or kidney cancer. CDR3s include the opening cysteine and the closing phenylalanine or tryptophan. The D gene is left open where the match is weak. Clone size is not always given. Where it is, it says once, few, many or a class for expanded clones.

NA	TRBV21-1	TRBJ2-3	NA	TGTGAGGGTCCGGTCCGCGGAGGCACAGATACGCAGTATTTT	CEGPVRGGTDTQYF
NA	TRBV5-8	TRBJ2-7	NA	TGTTCGGGGACAAGGGGTCTCCACGAGCAGTACTTC	CSGTRGLHEQYF
once	TRBV11-3	TRBJ2-6	NA	TGTGCCAGCAGCTTACCCAGGGGAGCTGGGGCCAACGTCCTGACTTTC	CASSLPRGAGANVLTF
NA	TRBV10-3	TRBJ1-2	TRBD1	TGTGCCATCAAGAGCGGACAGGGTCCTCACGGCTACACCTTC	CAIKSGQGPHGYTF
NA	TRBV28	TRBJ1-3	TRBD1	TGTGCCAGCAGCCAACGACAGGGCTCCCGAAACACCATATATTTT	CASSQRQGSRNTIYF
NA	TRBV19	TRBJ2-2	TRBD2	TGTGCCAGTAGTATTGACGGACTAGACACCGGGGAGCTGTTTTTT	CASSIDGLDTGELFF
once	TRBV7-9	TRBJ2-1	NA	TGTGCCAGCAGCTTGGAGGGCGGAATCGTTTCCTACAATGAGCAGTTCTTC	CASSLEGGIVSYNEQFF
once	TRBV7-2	TRBJ1-1	NA	TGTGCCAGCAGCTTAGCTAACGTATTGAACACTGAAGCTTTCTTT	CASSLANVLNTEAFF
once	TRBV5-1	TRBJ2-6	NA	TGCGCCAGCAGCTTCGTGACGGGTTCTGGGGCCAACGTCCTGACTTTC	CASSFVTGSGANVLTF
NA	TRBV5-4	TRBJ1-2	TRBD1	TGTGCCAGCAGCCCAGGGGGGGGAAACTATGGCTACACCTTC	CASSPGGGNYGYTF
NA	TRBV2	TRBJ1-6	NA	TGTGCCAGCAGCCGGGGTGATTCACCCCTCCACTTT	CASSRGDSPLHF
NA	TRBV7-9	TRBJ2-7	NA	TGTGCCAGCAGCTTCCAATCGTTCTACGAGCAGTACTTC	CASSFQSFYEQYF
NA	TRBV5-1	TRBJ1-4	TRBD1	TGCGCCAGCAGCTTTCGAGACAGGGGCCAGGAGAAACTGTTTTTT	CASSFRDRGQEKLFF
NA	TRBV15	TRBJ1-2	NA	TGTGCCACCAGCACTCAACGACCGGGATATGGCTACACCTTC	CATSTQRPGYGYTF
NA	TRBV27	TRBJ1-1	NA	TGTGCCAGCAGTTACTGGATCGGGGTGAGCACTGAAGCTTTCTTT	CASSYWIGVSTEAFF
NA	TRBV7-9	TRBJ2-1	NA	TGTGCCAGCAGCTTAGGACTATTACCTACCAATGAGCAGTTCTTC	CASSLGLLPTNEQFF
many	TRBV29-1	TRBJ2-7	NA	TGCAGCGTTCGTACCTCCTACGAGCAGTACTTC	CSVRTSYEQYF
once	TRBV6-5	TRBJ2-3	NA	TGTGCCATTGGGCGCGGATCTAGCACAGATACGCAGTATTTT	CAIGRGSSTDTQYF
NA	TRBV5-1	TRBJ2-7	TRBD1	TGCGCCAGCAGCTGGACAGGAATGGGGCGGGACGAGCAGTACTTC	CASSWTGMGRDEQYF
NA	TRBV5-1	TRBJ2-3	TRBD2	TGCGCCAGCAGCTTGGCCCCCACCGGGACTAGCGGGAATATTTGGGCAGATACGCAGTATTTT	CASSLAPTGTSGNIWADTQYF
NA	TRBV7-9	TRBJ2-2	NA	TGTGCCAGCAGCTTAGGGGCAGGCACCGGGGAGCTGTTTTTT	CASSLGAGTGELFF
NA	TRBV2	TRBJ2-7	TRBD2	TGTGCCAGCAGTGGGGGGACTAGTAAGACCTACGAGCAGTACTTC	CASSGGTSKTYEQYF
NA	TRBV6-5	TRBJ2-5	TRBD2	TGTGCCAGCAGCCGCCGGGAGGGTGTAGAGACCCAGTACTTC	CASSRREGVETQYF
NA	TRBV28	TRBJ2-3	NA	TGTGCCAGCCGGGGTTCTAGCACAGATACGCAGTATTTT	CASRGSSTDTQYF
NA	TRBV7-6	TRBJ2-2	NA	TGTGCCAGCAGCCGGGGTTCGACAGGGAACACCGGGGAGCTGTTTTTT	CASSRGSTGNTGELFF
NA	TRBV29-1	TRBJ2-5	NA	TGCAGCGTTAAAGATCCGGGGGTAGAGACCCAGTACTTC	CSVKDPGVETQYF
NA	TRBV25-1	TRBJ2-2	NA	TGTGCCAGCAGTGATAACAGGTCGAACTTCAACACCGGGGAGCTGTTTTTT	CASSDNRSNFNTGELFF
NA	TRBV7-8	TRBJ2-3	NA	TGTGCCAGCAGCTTAGTTTGGCGGACAGATACGCAGTATTTT	CASSLVWRTDTQYF
NA	TRBV2	TRBJ1-3	NA	TGTGCCAGCAGTGAAGACCCTGGAAACACCATATATTTT	CASSEDPGNTIYF
NA	TRBV10-2	TRBJ1-2	NA	TGCGCCAGCGGCCTTACGTCGGGTCAAGTCTATGGCTACACCTTC	CASGLTSGQVYGYTF
NA	TRBV2	TRBJ1-1	NA	TGTGCCAGCAGTGAACGGGGTTCGAACACTGAAGCTTTCTTT	CASSERGSNTEAFF
NA	TRBV29-1	TRBJ2-7	NA	TGCAGCATCCCCGGCACAGGGGGGGACTATGCCTACGAGCAGTACTTC	CSIPGTGGDYAYEQYF
NA	TRBV7-9	TRBJ2-5	NA	TGTGCCAGCAGCCCAGGGGGGGCCTGGGAGACCCAGTACTTC	CASSPGGAWETQYF
NA	TRBV6-1	TRBJ2-7	NA	TGTGCCAGCAGTGAAGGGCAGGGAGTAGTCTACGAGCAGTACTTC	CASSEGQGVVYEQYF
NA	TRBV29-1	TRBJ1-4	TRBD1	TGCAGCGCCGGGACAGGGGGAGAAAAACTGTTTTTT	CSAGTGGEKLFF
few	TRBV6-1	TRBJ1-5	NA	TGTGCCAGCAGCGGACAGAGGAGGTTTGGTCAGCCCCAGCATTTT	CASSGQRRFGQPQHF
once	TRBV28	TRBJ1-2	NA	TGTGCCAGCCGCCCGGGGGGAAGACCCTATGGCTACACCTTC	CASRPGGRPYGYTF
NA	TRBV28	TRBJ1-5	NA	TGTGCCAGCAGTTTACGAGGGTCCGGCAATCAGCCCCAGCATTTT	CASSLRGSGNQPQHF
NA	TRBV5-4	TRBJ2-3	TRBD2	TGTGCCACCTTTAGCGGGAAACGCACAGATACGCAGTATTTT	CATFSGKRTDTQYF
once	TRBV6-6	TRBJ2-3	NA	TGTGCCAGCAGCCCCGTCACAGATACGCAGTATTTT	CASSPVTDTQYF
NA	TRBV5-1	TRBJ1-5	TRBD1	TGCGCCAGCAGCGAGGGGACAGGGGGTCAGCCCCAGCATTTT	CASSEGTGGQPQHF
NA	TRBV6-1	TRBJ1-4	TRBD1	TGTGCCAGCAGTGGACAGGGTGGCCCCGCGACATTTAATGAAAAACTGTTTTTT	CASSGQGGPATFNEKLFF
NA	TRBV4-1	TRBJ2-2	TRBD2	TGCGCCAGCAGCCATTGGGGACTAGCGGGAGGCACTAGGACCGGGGAGCTGTTTTTT	CASSHWGLAGGTRTGELFF
NA	TRBV5-1	TRBJ2-3	NA	TGCGCCAGCAGCCGCGGGGTGGGCACAGATACGCAGTATTTT	CASSRGVGTDTQYF
NA	TRBV7-2	TRBJ1-2	NA	TGTGCCAGCAGCTTGAACAGGGAAGGCTACACCTTC	CASSLNREGYTF
NA	TRBV5-4	TRBJ2-7	TRBD1	TGTGCCACCACCCGGACAGGGTACGAGCAGTACTTC	CATTRTGYEQYF
NA	TRBV9	TRBJ2-1	NA	TGTGCCAGCAGCGGGACAGTGGTCGCTGAGCAGTTCTTC	CASSGTVVAEQFF
NA	TRBV7-8	TRBJ2-7	TRBD2	TGTGCCAGCAGCCTACCCCTGAGGCTAGCGGGACCAACCTACGAGCAGTACTTC	CASSLPLRLAGPTYEQYF
NA	TRBV11-1	TRBJ2-3	TRBD2	TGTGCCAGCAGCTCACTAGCGGGAGATACAGATACGCAGTATTTT	CASSSLAGDTDTQYF
NA	TRBV18	TRBJ1-1	NA	TGTGCCAGCTCACCAACAGGGTCGGACGCTGAAGCTTTCTTT	CASSPTGSDAEAFF
NA	TRBV7-3	TRBJ1-1	NA	TGTGCCAGCAGCTTGAGGGGGAACACTGAAGCTTTCTTT	CASSLRGNTEAFF
NA	TRBV10-3	TRBJ1-2	NA	TGTGCCATCAGTGAGATAGTGGCAGCAGAGGGCTACACCTTC	CAISEIVAAEGYTF
once	TRBV7-9	TRBJ2-3	TRBD2	TGTGCCAGCAACCGTAGGGGAGGACTAGCGGTCACAGATACGCAGTATTTT	CASNRRGGLAVTDTQYF
NA	TRBV30	TRBJ2-1	TRBD2	TGTGCCTGGAGTCCCAGCACCGGGACTAGCGGGTTCAATGAGCAGTTCTTC	CAWSPSTGTSGFNEQFF
NA	TRBV5-1	TRBJ2-2	TRBD1	TGCGCCAGCAGCTTGCAGGGGGCGGGGACCGGGGAGCTGTTTTTT	CASSLQGAGTGELFF
NA	TRBV7-9	TRBJ2-7	NA	TGTGCCAGCAGCTTAGGCGGCATCGACTACGAGCAGTACTTC	CASSLGGIDYEQYF
NA	TRBV4-1	TRBJ1-2	NA	TGCGCCAGCAGCCAAGTGCCGGGGGCGAGTGGCTACACCTTC	CASSQVPGASGYTF
NA	TRBV28	TRBJ1-2	TRBD1	TGTGCCAGCAGTCAGACCGGGACAGACTATGGCTACACCTTC	CASSQTGTDYGYTF
NA	TRBV5-6	TRBJ1-2	NA	TGTGCCTTACCGGGTCCTAACGCAGGGAACTATGGCTACACCTTC	CALPGPNAGNYGYTF